What follows are 15 T cell receptor beta chains derived from one specimen sequenced in a study of T cell repertoires in cytomegalovirus infection. For these receptors, no antigen is known. TCRdb reprocessed the reads via MiXCR and lists one record per CDR3 protein. Of 80,000 to 95,000 distinct CDR3 sequences listed, about 31% are singletons. Source: CD8+ T cells from cultured PBMCs, taken from culture after CMV antigen stimulation. The receptors were gathered from a human donor in good health (CMV status not recorded). Some clones in this sample may be carry-over from other donors' samples.

The genes are TRBV6-2 or TRBV6-3 and TRBJ1-1; D possibly corresponds to TRBD1 (6 bases). The CDR3 totals 13 residues. Per germline, CDR1 MNHEY and CDR2 SVGEGT. V shed 0 bases and J shed 4 bases, with 6 bases lying between them. CDR3 sequence reads: CASSYSGATEAFF. The CDR3 nucleotides are TGTGCCAGCAGTTACTCGGGGGCCACTGAAGCTTTCTTT.

The chain carries TRBV4-1 and TRBJ1-1; D remains unclear. V was pared by 0 bases and J by 3 bases, with 11 bases between. CDR3 size: 15 residues. Germline assignment: CDR1 MGHRA and CDR2 YSYEKL. In nucleotides, the CDR3 is TGCGCCAGCAGCCAAGAAGCAGTGTCGGACACTGAAGCTTTCTTT. Translation gives CASSQEAVSDTEAFF.

This clonotype was seen only once. The V and J genes are TRBV19 and TRBJ2-1, with unresolved D. The CDR3 length is 12 residues. The V gene's germline CDR1 is LNHDA and CDR2 SQIVND (reference sequence). Trimming removed 4 bases from V and 9 bases from J, with 10 bases in between. CDR3 DNA: TGTGCCAGTAGTAGTGGATTAGTTGAGCAGTTCTTC. Its translation is CASSSGLVEQFF.

This clonotype showed up many times. The chain joins TRBV7-6 to TRBJ2-1; D is undetermined. Between the trimmed V and J ends, which lost 8 bases and 5 bases, there was a span of 4 bases. This CDR3 has 10 amino acids. Looked up from germline, CDR1 is SGHVS and CDR2 is FNYEAQ. CDR3: CASGNNEQFF. CDR3 coding DNA: TGTGCCAGCGGTAACAATGAGCAGTTCTTC.

The J gene is TRBJ1-1, the V gene TRBV7-9, with D perhaps TRBD1 (6 bases). Germline V gene lookup returns CDR1 SEHNR and CDR2 FQNEAQ (reference sequence). CDR3 length: 15 residues. V was cut by 2 bases and J by 1 base, with 11 bases left in between. The CDR3 region has the DNA TGTGCCAGCAGCTTATTTGGGGGCCCGAACACTGAAGCTTTCTTT. Translating it yields CASSLFGGPNTEAFF. Full variable domain (remainder filled in from reference TRBV7-9 and TRBJ1-1): DTGVSQNPRHKITKRGQNVTFRCDPISEHNRLYWYRQTLGQGPEFLTYFQNEAQLEKSRLLSDRFSAERPKGSFSTLEIQRTEQGDSAMYLCASSLFGGPNTEAFFGQGTRLTVV.

This clonotype has a handful of counts. V and J are TRBV11-2 and TRBJ2-3; perhaps TRBD1 as D (6 bases). Germline-derived CDR1 and CDR2 are SGHAT and FQNNGV. The CDR3 length is 13 residues. Trimming took off 5 bases at V and 5 bases at J, with 11 bases between the two ends. CDR3 nucleotide sequence: TGTGCCAGCAGCCTTAAAGGGGGAGATACGCAGTATTTT. Amino acid sequence: CASSLKGGDTQYF.

This clonotype has only a few counts. Relative to the germline gene, one junction end is altered; a read error may explain this. The chain carries TRBV4-1 and TRBJ2-7, with D perhaps being TRBD1 or TRBD2 (5 bases each). The germline CDR1 and CDR2 sequences are MGHRA and YSYEKL. This CDR3 has 16 residues. DNA of the CDR3: TGTGCCAGCAGCCTTACCCTCGGGGACGCGTCCTACGAGCAGTACTTC. Its protein product is CASSLTLGDASYEQYF.

The rearrangement joins TRBV12-3 or TRBV12-4 to TRBJ1-4; no firm D call. CDR3 length: 15 residues. V lost 7 bases to trimming and J lost 8 bases, with 20 bases between them. In nucleotides, the CDR3 is TGTGCCAGCACCGTCCTATTGGGTTCGGGGGAAAAACTGTTTTTT. It is translated as CASTVLLGSGEKLFF.

This clonotype was counted between two and nine times. This rearrangement joins TRBV5-1 to TRBJ1-1; D gene unclear. Trimming removed 4 bases at V and 8 bases at J, with 12 bases between. The CDR3 runs to 12 residues. CDR1 is SGHRS, CDR2 YFSETQ, per germline. The CDR3 spells CASSEETGEAFF. Here the CDR3 DNA reads TGCGCCAGCAGCGAGGAAACGGGGGAAGCTTTCTTT.

This chain joins TRBV20-1 and TRBJ2-3; TRBD2 is a possible D gene (7 bases). CDR3 length: 14 residues. CDR1 and CDR2 from the germline V gene are DFQATT and SNEGSKA (reference sequence). Trimming shortened V by 3 bases and J by 6 bases, and 16 bases separated the two germline ends. Here the CDR3 reads CSASRQGGGDTQYF. The CDR3 bases are TGCAGTGCTAGTCGACAAGGGGGGGGGGATACGCAGTATTTT.

This clonotype was counted many times. This rearrangement joins TRBV7-6 to TRBJ2-3; 8 bases match TRBD1. V dropped 3 bases and J dropped 6; count of bases not matched to a gene: 8. CDR3 length: 15 amino acids. Per the germline V gene, CDR1 is SGHVS and CDR2 is FNYEAQ. CDR3 loop: CASSFGTGLGDTQYF. For the CDR3, the DNA is TGTGCCAGCAGCTTCGGGACAGGTCTTGGGGATACGCAGTATTTT.

This clonotype was observed a few times. The rearrangement joins TRBV14 to TRBJ2-2; the D gene is possibly TRBD1 (6 bases). Deletions cut 6 bases from V and 5 bases from J, with 16 bases between. The CDR3 covers 15 residues. Germline V gene sequence: CDR1 SGHDN, CDR2 FVKESK. DNA of the CDR3: TGTGCCAGCAGTCTGACAGGCGGCGCGACCGGGGAGCTGTTTTTT. Translating it yields CASSLTGGATGELFF.

V and J are TRBV5-6 and TRBJ2-3, with D possibly being TRBD1 (6 bases). The CDR3 totals 17 residues. Germline assignment: CDR1 SGHDT and CDR2 YYEEEE. Trimming took 0 bases from V and 3 from J, leaving 17 bases between them. CDR3 amino acids: CASSLDNREKGTDTQYF. As DNA, the CDR3 is TGTGCCAGCAGCTTGGATAACAGGGAGAAAGGGACAGATACGCAGTATTTT.

The V and J genes are TRBV11-3 and TRBJ1-1; D remains unclear. The CDR3 extends over 13 amino acids. The germline gives CDR1 SGHNT, CDR2 YENEEA. V lost 5 bases and J 2 bases, leaving 9 bases between the germline ends. CDR3 amino acids: CASSLTINTEAFF. In DNA, the CDR3 is TGTGCCAGCAGCCTGACAATAAACACTGAAGCTTTCTTT. The whole variable domain, remainder taken from reference TRBV11-3 and TRBJ1-1, is EAGVVQSPRYKIIEKKQPVAFWCNPISGHNTLYWYLQNLGQGPELLIRYENEEAVDDSQLPKDRFSAERLKGVDSTLKIQPAELGDSAVYLCASSLTINTEAFFGQGTRLTVV.

The chain has TRBV20-1 and TRBJ2-3, with 11 positions matching TRBD2. The CDR3 length is 15 residues. CDR1 and CDR2 (germline): DFQATT, SNEGSKA (reference sequence). CDR3 amino acids: CSALAGGLSTDTQYF. As DNA, the CDR3 is TGCAGCGCCCTAGCGGGGGGACTAAGCACAGATACGCAGTATTTT.